The 24 T cell receptor beta chains listed next were all sequenced from one sample in a study of cytomegalovirus exposure and HLA in healthy donors. The PCR contained 60 Vbeta and 13 Jbeta primers. Repertoires were generated with immunoSEQ multiplex PCR, while TCRdb's copy carries only in-frame clones and drops some. The sample carries about 98,000 clones, under 70% recorded once. The sample was PBMCs. These receptors came from a man aged 50 or older in good health and CMV-seronegative.

V gene TRBV19 combines with J gene TRBJ2-3, with D maybe TRBD1 (6 bases). The CDR3 runs 12 residues. Germline CDR1 is LNHDA and CDR2 is SQIVND (reference sequence). V was trimmed by 6 bases and J by 9 bases, leaving 13 bases between them. The CDR3 bases are TGTGCCAGTAGCCCTAACAGGGAAACGCAGTATTTT. Its protein product is CASSPNRETQYF. Drawing the rest from reference TRBV19 and TRBJ2-3, the complete variable domain is DGGITQSPKYLFRKEGQNVTLSCEQNLNHDAMYWYRQDPGQGLRLIYYSQIVNDFQKGDIAEGYSVSREKKESFPLTVTSAQKNPTAFYLCASSPNRETQYFGPGTRLTVL.

Notes on this clone: One end of the junction does not line up with germline, which may come from a read error. The chain combines TRBV5-1 with TRBJ1-1; D perhaps matches TRBD1 (6 bases). CDR3 length: 13 amino acids. CDR1 and CDR2 (germline): SGHRS, YFSETQ. The CDR3: CVSSQGTNTEAFF. In nucleotides, the CDR3 is TGCGTCAGCAGCCAGGGGACGAACACTGAAGCTTTCTTT. Full variable domain (outside the CDR3, taken from reference TRBV5-1 and TRBJ1-1): KAGVTQTPRYLIKTRGQQVTLSCSPISGHRSVSWYQQTPGQGLQFLFEYFSETQRNKGNFPGRFSGRQFSNSRSEMNVSTLELGDSALYLCVSSQGTNTEAFFGQGTRLTVV.

The genes are TRBV15 and TRBJ1-1, with TRBD1 matching 7 bases. V lost 5 bases to trimming and J lost 2 bases; unmatched junction nucleotides: 8. CDR1 is LNHNV, CDR2 YYDKDF, per germline (reference sequence). The CDR3 length is 15 residues. The CDR3 DNA sequence: TGTGCCACCAGCCGGCTAAGGGACAGAAACACTGAAGCTTTCTTT. Protein product: CATSRLRDRNTEAFF.

The chain is built from TRBV6-1 and TRBJ1-2; no clear D gene. The ends were cut back, 4 bases at V and 2 bases at J, with 11 bases in the middle. CDR3 length equals 14 residues. CDR1 and CDR2 from the germline V gene are MNHNS and SASEGT. CDR3 coding DNA: TGTGCCAGCAGTGTAGTGGTCCTAAACTATGGCTACACCTTC. This encodes CASSVVVLNYGYTF.

The chain couples TRBV6-5 to TRBJ2-7; D might be TRBD2 (6 bases). The CDR3 loop spans 12 amino acids. Per the germline V gene, CDR1 is MNHEY and CDR2 is SVGAGI. Trimming took 5 bases from V and 6 from J, leaving 11 bases between them. The CDR3 protein is CASSEGGTEQYF. CDR3 coding DNA: TGTGCCAGCAGTGAAGGAGGGACCGAGCAGTACTTC.

This clone was recorded a few times. The chain is built from TRBV4-2 and TRBJ2-1; 8 bases agree with TRBD1. After removal of 7 bases from V and 1 base from J, the junction contained 3 bases not matched to a gene. The CDR3 has 14 amino acids. Per germline, CDR1 LGHNA and CDR2 YNFKEQ. CDR3 residues: CASTRQGSYNEQFF. The DNA for the CDR3 is TGTGCCAGCACACGACAGGGGTCCTACAATGAGCAGTTCTTC.

This chain joins TRBV5-6 and TRBJ2-1; D gene ambiguous. V was cut by 0 bases and J by 0 bases, with 4 bases left in between. Germline loops: CDR1 SGHDT, CDR2 YYEEEE. CDR3 length: 14 residues. The CDR3 here is CASSLGSSYNEQFF. The DNA for the CDR3 is TGTGCCAGCAGCTTGGGTAGCTCCTACAATGAGCAGTTCTTC.

This clone was detected only once. This sequence joins TRBV5-1 and TRBJ2-1; 8 bases fit TRBD2. Unmatched junction bases numbered 6, after V lost 0 bases and J lost 4 bases. CDR3 length equals 16 residues. The V gene's germline CDR1 is SGHRS and CDR2 YFSETQ. The CDR3 sequence is CASSLGAGGGYNEQFF. As DNA, the CDR3 is TGCGCCAGCAGCTTGGGGGCCGGGGGGGGATACAATGAGCAGTTCTTC.

The sample holds a few counts of this clone. The rearrangement uses TRBV10-3 and TRBJ2-7; 7 bases map to TRBD1. Germline V gives CDR1 ENHRY, CDR2 SYGVKD. V was pared by 5 bases and J by 5 bases, with 3 bases of the junction left unmatched. The CDR3 contains 12 residues. CDR3 region: CAISFDRDEQYF. In DNA, the CDR3 is TGTGCCATCAGTTTTGACAGGGACGAGCAGTACTTC.

Judged by abundance, this clone is medium-sized. The chain combines TRBV6-4 with TRBJ2-3; 12 bases are a match to TRBD2. The V gene's germline CDR1 is MRHNA and CDR2 SNTAGT. This CDR3 has 15 residues. The trim removed 4 bases at V and 1 base at J, leaving 0 bases unmatched. In DNA form, the CDR3 reads TGTGCCAGCAGTGGACTAGCGGGAGGCACAGATACGCAGTATTTT. It translates to CASSGLAGGTDTQYF.

The chain is built from TRBV4-3 and TRBJ1-6; D remains ambiguous. The CDR3 totals 15 residues. Trimming cost V 0 bases and J 9 bases, with 12 bases left between them. Germline V gene sequence: CDR1 LGHNA, CDR2 YSLEER. This chain's CDR3 is CASSQEYRGSSPLHF. Here the CDR3 DNA reads TGCGCCAGCAGCCAAGAGTACCGAGGGAGTTCACCCCTCCACTTT.

V is TRBV6-4 and J is TRBJ1-4, with 9 bases that match TRBD1. Losses at the gene ends were 0 bases for V and 0 bases for J; bases not matched to a gene: 17. CDR1 is MRHNA, CDR2 SNTAGT, per germline. The CDR3 consists of 22 residues. In DNA form, the CDR3 reads TGTGCCAGCAGTGACTCGAGGACAGGGGTGAATCATCCATTCCCAACTAATGAAAAACTGTTTTTT. Amino acids: CASSDSRTGVNHPFPTNEKLFF.

This chain's CDR3 is CASKDRDYGYTF. For the CDR3, the DNA is TGCGCCAGCAAGGACAGGGACTATGGCTACACCTTC. The rearrangement joins TRBV10-2 to TRBJ1-2, with 8 bases lining up with TRBD1. V shed 7 bases and J 3 bases; nucleotides not matched to a gene: 1. Germline V CDR1 and CDR2: WSHSY, SAAADI. The CDR3 extends over 12 amino acids.

The V gene is TRBV12-5, the J gene TRBJ2-3; D gene unclear. V lost 4 bases and J lost 6, with 11 bases in between. Germline V gene lookup returns CDR1 LGHNT and CDR2 FRNRAP. The CDR3 is made up of 13 amino acids. Here the CDR3 reads CASGSTEADTQYF. DNA for the CDR3: TGTGCTAGTGGTTCCACCGAGGCCGATACGCAGTATTTT. The full variable domain, rest sourced from reference TRBV12-5 and TRBJ2-3, is DARVTQTPRHKVTEMGQEVTMRCQPILGHNTVFWYRQTMMQGLELLAYFRNRAPLDDSGMPKDRFSAEMPDATLATLKIQPSEPRDSAVYFCASGSTEADTQYFGPGTRLTVL.

The chain employs TRBV27 and TRBJ2-2; weak D call: TRBD1 (7 bases). CDR3 length: 16 amino acids. CDR1 and CDR2 from the germline V gene are MNHEY and SMNVEV (reference sequence). V lost 5 bases, J lost 7 bases, and 20 bases lay in between. The DNA for the CDR3 is TGTGCCAGCAGTCCTCACAGGGGAGGAACCCTCGGGGAGCTGTTTTTT. Translated: CASSPHRGGTLGELFF.

The chain carries TRBV6-5 and TRBJ2-1, with D possibly TRBD2 on 7 matching bases. Germline lookup yields CDR1 MNHEY and CDR2 SVGAGI. The CDR3 is 15 amino acids. Trimming shortened V by 6 bases and J by 0 bases, and 12 bases separated the two germline ends. The CDR3 sequence: CASRGGRVSYNEQFF. The CDR3 DNA reads as TGTGCCAGCAGGGGGGGGCGGGTCTCCTACAATGAGCAGTTCTTC.

This chain joins TRBV6-5 and TRBJ1-3, with D possibly TRBD1 on 5 matching bases. The germline V gene has CDR1 MNHEY and CDR2 SVGAGI. The CDR3 has 15 amino acids. V was clipped by 4 bases and J by 1 base, with 11 bases between them. CDR3 in amino acids: CASSSVGGSGNTIYF. The DNA for the CDR3 is TGTGCCAGCAGTTCCGTGGGGGGTTCTGGAAACACCATATATTTT.

A few counts support this clone. The sample contains more than one DNA sequence encoding this CDR3. This chain links TRBV10-3 with TRBJ2-3, with D perhaps TRBD1 (6 bases). Germline V gene data show CDR1 as ENHRY and CDR2 as SYGVKD. With 4 bases removed from V and 0 bases from J, the gap between germline ends came to 8 bases. The CDR3 covers 14 residues. The chain's CDR3 is CAISVGGSTDTQYF. CDR3 bases: TGTGCCATCAGTGTAGGGGGTAGCACAGATACGCAGTATTTT.

The J gene is TRBJ2-5, the V gene TRBV7-2, with D perhaps TRBD1 (6 bases). Germline assignment: CDR1 SGHTA and CDR2 FQGNSA. CDR3 length: 14 residues. V lost 5 bases, J lost 1 base, and 11 bases lay in between. The CDR3 DNA is TGTGCCAGCAGCAAACAGGGAATCCAAGAGACCCAGTACTTC. It encodes CASSKQGIQETQYF.

The chain joins TRBV19 to TRBJ1-2; D is unresolved. The CDR3 is made up of 12 amino acids. V dropped 8 bases and J dropped 4 bases, with 11 bases sitting between them. The germline V gene has CDR1 LNHDA and CDR2 SQIVND (reference sequence). CDR3 bases: TGTGCCAGTGCGGACGGGAGCTATGGCTACACCTTC. As protein: CASADGSYGYTF.

This chain joins TRBV27 and TRBJ2-2, with unresolved D. Germline CDR1 reads MNHEY; CDR2 reads SMNVEV (reference sequence). The germline V and J ends were trimmed by 1 base and 7 bases, with 7 bases remaining between them. This CDR3 has 13 amino acids. The CDR3 nucleotides read TGTGCCAGCAGTTTATTAGGCGGCGGGGAGCTGTTTTTT. Residues: CASSLLGGGELFF.

This clone was seen a single time. The genes are TRBV28 and TRBJ2-3; 11 nucleotides line up with TRBD1. CDR3 length equals 15 residues. CDR1 MDHEN and CDR2 SYDVKM come from the germline V gene. Trimming took 8 bases from V and 4 from J; bases not matched to a gene: 8. This CDR3 reads CASPRDRGTADTQYF. CDR3 bases: TGTGCCAGCCCTCGGGACAGGGGGACCGCAGATACGCAGTATTTT.

Points on this clone: A junction boundary mismatches the germline segment, possibly from a read error. The chain couples TRBV7-7 to TRBJ2-1, with TRBD2 matching 7 bases. The CDR3 is 16 residues long. Germline lookup yields CDR1 SSHAT and CDR2 FNYEAQ (reference sequence). The CDR3, as DNA: TGTGCTAGCAGCTTAGCGGGCACGAGCTCCTACAATGAGCAGTTCTTC. This encodes CASSLAGTSSYNEQFF. The complete variable domain, with remaining parts taken from reference TRBV7-7 and TRBJ2-1, reads GAGVSQSPRYKVTKRGQDVTLRCDPISSHATLYWYQQALGQGPEFLTYFNYEAQPDKSGLPSDRFSAERPEGSISTLTIQRTEQRDSAMYRCASSLAGTSSYNEQFFGPGTRLTVL.

This clone was observed a handful of times. The V and J genes are TRBV19 and TRBJ1-5, with TRBD1 matching over 9 bases. This CDR3 has 15 residues. Germline CDR1 reads LNHDA; CDR2 reads SQIVND (reference sequence). Losses at the gene ends were 6 bases for V and 7 bases for J; bases not matched to a gene: 10. CDR3 sequence (DNA): TGTGCCAGTAGCTCGGGACAGGGTAGAAGCCAGCCCCAGCATTTT. It specifies CASSSGQGRSQPQHF.